Reported below is one T cell receptor (beta chain). Clones were sequenced by immunoSEQ multiplex PCR, and TCRdb holds only the in-frame ones, with some missing. The sample lists tens of thousands of clones, 90% occurring once. CDR1 and CDR2 from the germline V gene are SEHNR and FQNEAQ (reference sequence). With V trimmed by 2 bases and J by 3 bases, 7 bases remained unmatched. The CDR3 runs 17 residues. This sample was included in a study of OX40 agonist ivuxolimab in advanced cancers. For the study at large: Past anti-PD-1, anti-PD-L1 or anti-CTLA-4 therapy was accepted, and roughly 38% had received some.

A history of autoimmune disease or systemic immunosuppression excluded patients. The source was CD4+ or CD8+ T cells sorted from blood, collected in a trial of the OX40 agonist ivuxolimab. The TCR comes from an adult with an advanced solid tumor such as melanoma, head and neck, liver or kidney cancer. This chain uses TRBV7-9 with TRBJ2-2, with 9 bases matching TRBD2. The CDR3 DNA follows: TGTGCCAGCAGCTTACCATTAGCGGGAGAAGACACCGGGGAGCTGTTTTTT. Amino acid sequence: CASSLPLAGEDTGELFF.